Shown below are 19 T cell receptor beta chains from a single sample sequenced in a study of long-term antiretroviral therapy in people with HIV. Survey-level immunoSEQ v3.0 assays were run. Assay: immunoSEQ multiplex PCR; the TCRdb copy retains only in-frame clones and omits some. Among 20,000 to 30,000 clones listed, about 80% were seen once. This material consisted of unsorted PBMCs, taken 4.4 years after starting antiretroviral therapy. The origin of the receptors is a man younger than 45 with HIV.

The rearrangement joins TRBV25-1 to TRBJ2-5; D tentatively reads TRBD1 or TRBD2 (5 bases each). This CDR3 has 18 amino acids. Germline CDR1 reads MGHDK; CDR2 reads SYGVNS. The ends were cut back, 1 base at V and 4 bases at J, with 22 bases in the middle. In DNA form, the CDR3 reads TGTGCCAGCAGTGAATGTTTGAGGCAGGGACCTCTGATAGAGACCCAGTACTTC. Translation: CASSECLRQGPLIETQYF.

The chain carries TRBV18 and TRBJ1-4, with D unclear. The CDR3 is 13 residues long. Germline lookup yields CDR1 KGHSH and CDR2 LQKENI. Trimming removed 3 bases at V and 6 bases at J, with 8 bases between. The CDR3 region is CASSPQRDEKLFF. The CDR3 region has the DNA TGTGCCAGCTCACCGCAAAGGGATGAAAAACTGTTTTTT.

The V and J genes are TRBV15 and TRBJ2-7; 10 bases line up with TRBD1. With 4 bases clipped from V and 2 bases from J, the junction kept 5 bases outside the gene matches. The CDR3 is made up of 15 amino acids. CDR1 and CDR2 from the germline V gene are LNHNV and YYDKDF (reference sequence). CDR3 in amino acids: CATSKGQGSTYEQYF. The CDR3, as DNA: TGTGCCACCAGCAAGGGACAGGGGTCAACCTACGAGCAGTACTTC.

DNA for the CDR3: TGTGCCAGCAGCTCCTCCTTAGAGGGTAACACCGGGGAGCTGTTTTTT. It specifies CASSSSLEGNTGELFF. The V gene is TRBV5-6, the J gene TRBJ2-2; TRBD2 might be the D (5 bases). The germline V gene has CDR1 SGHDT and CDR2 YYEEEE. The V gene lost 3 bases and the J gene lost 2 bases, with 14 bases spanning the gap. CDR3 length: 16 residues. The full variable domain, with the rest looked up from reference TRBV5-6 and TRBJ2-2, is DAGVTQSPTHLIKTRGQQVTLRCSPKSGHDTVSWYQQALGQGPQFIFQYYEEEERQRGNFPDRFSGHQFPNYSSELNVNALLLGDSALYLCASSSSLEGNTGELFFGEGSRLTVL.

The chain couples TRBV2 to TRBJ1-3, with D unresolved. Germline V CDR1 and CDR2: SNHLY, FYNNEI. The CDR3 has 16 residues. V was pared by 1 base and J by 0 bases, with 10 bases between. The CDR3 sequence is CASSEVGPLSGNTIYF. DNA for the CDR3: TGTGCCAGCAGTGAAGTTGGTCCTCTCTCTGGAAACACCATATATTTT.

The V gene is TRBV27, the J gene TRBJ1-5, with D uncertain. Deletions cut 3 bases from V and 5 bases from J, with 8 bases between. The CDR3 is made up of 13 amino acids. The germline gives CDR1 MNHEY, CDR2 SMNVEV (reference sequence). CDR3 residues: CASSFQWHQPQHF. The CDR3 bases are TGTGCCAGCAGTTTCCAGTGGCATCAGCCCCAGCATTTT.

The chain combines TRBV11-2 with TRBJ2-7; 11 positions match TRBD1. V lost 5 bases to trimming and J lost 4 bases; unmatched junction nucleotides: 7. The length of the CDR3 is 15 residues. Per germline, CDR1 SGHAT and CDR2 FQNNGV. CDR3 sequence reads: CASSLGTGGQYEQYF. In DNA, the CDR3 is TGTGCCAGCAGCCTAGGGACAGGGGGTCAATACGAGCAGTACTTC.

The chain has TRBV13 and TRBJ2-6; D perhaps matches TRBD2 (6 bases). Germline assignment: CDR1 PRHDT and CDR2 FYEKMQ (reference sequence). This CDR3 region has 17 residues. Trimming removed 0 bases from V and 0 bases from J, with 9 bases in between. The CDR3 is CASSLGGLSSGANVLTF. The CDR3 bases are TGTGCCAGCAGCTTAGGGGGACTGAGCTCTGGGGCCAACGTCCTGACTTTC. The full variable domain, completed using reference TRBV13 and TRBJ2-6, is AAGVIQSPRHLIKEKRETATLKCYPIPRHDTVYWYQQGPGQDPQFLISFYEKMQSDKGSIPDRFSAQQFSDYHSELNMSSLELGDSALYFCASSLGGLSSGANVLTFGAGSRLTVL.

The chain has TRBV10-3 and TRBJ1-2; D is perhaps TRBD1 (5 bases). This CDR3 comprises 14 residues. V lost 7 bases and J 6 bases, leaving 18 bases between the germline ends. The V gene's germline CDR1 is ENHRY and CDR2 SYGVKD. CDR3: CAINGRDGEDGYTF. In nucleotides, the CDR3 is TGTGCCATCAATGGGCGGGACGGTGAGGATGGCTACACCTTC.

The chain has TRBV7-3 and TRBJ2-1; 12 bases are shared with TRBD2. The CDR3 covers 20 residues. The V gene end was trimmed by 5 bases and the J gene end by 0 bases; junction bases not matched to a gene: 14. Germline values: CDR1 SGHTA, CDR2 FQGTGA. For the CDR3, the DNA is TGTGCCAGCAGCCCGAAGACTAGCGGGAGAGACAAGAGCTCCTACAATGAGCAGTTCTTC. Its translation is CASSPKTSGRDKSSYNEQFF.

V and J are TRBV10-2 and TRBJ2-7, with 10 nucleotides matching TRBD2. From germline, CDR1 is WSHSY and CDR2 SAAADI. J gave up 1 base and V 7 bases, and 7 bases lay outside the gene matches. This CDR3 comprises 15 residues. DNA for the CDR3: TGCGCCAGCAAATCTAGCGGGGGCCTTTCCTACGAGCAGTACTTC. Translation: CASKSSGGLSYEQYF.

The V call is TRBV5-5, the J call TRBJ1-1; 7 bases are a match to TRBD1. Germline V gives CDR1 SGHKS, CDR2 YYEKEE (reference sequence). The V and J ends lost 5 bases and 5 bases, in that order; junction bases with no gene match: 6. The CDR3 contains 13 residues. The CDR3 DNA is TGTGCCAGCAGGCCTACGACAGGGACTGAAGCTTTCTTT. It translates to CASRPTTGTEAFF.

The gene calls are TRBV4-1 and TRBJ2-2, with 15 bases matching TRBD2. Germline loops: CDR1 MGHRA, CDR2 YSYEKL. V gave up 2 bases and J gave up 4 bases; unmatched junction bases: 5. There are 18 residues in the CDR3. CDR3 coding DNA: TGCGCCAGCAGCCAACGGACTAGCGGGGGGGTTAGCACCGGGGAGCTGTTTTTT. It yields the protein CASSQRTSGGVSTGELFF.

The chain is built from TRBV5-6 and TRBJ2-1; D is possibly TRBD2 (5 bases). Between the trimmed V and J ends, which lost 1 base and 8 bases, there was a span of 10 bases. Germline CDR1 is SGHDT and CDR2 is YYEEEE. The CDR3 is made up of 13 amino acids. The CDR3 nucleotides read TGTGCCAGCAGCTTGATAGCGTCCCATGAGCAGTTCTTC. As protein: CASSLIASHEQFF.

V and J are TRBV28 and TRBJ2-7; D ambiguous. The V end was cut by 6 bases, the J end by 3 bases, with 12 bases between. CDR1 is MDHEN and CDR2 is SYDVKM in the germline V gene. The CDR3 is 13 residues long. The CDR3 protein is CASRTPDGYEQYF. The CDR3 DNA sequence: TGTGCCAGCAGGACCCCGGACGGCTACGAGCAGTACTTC.

The V gene is TRBV19, the J gene TRBJ2-7; D tentatively fits TRBD1 or TRBD2 (5 bases each). CDR3 length equals 15 residues. Per germline, CDR1 LNHDA and CDR2 SQIVND (reference sequence). V was cut by 5 bases and J by 5 bases, with 19 bases left in between. The CDR3 spells CASSSAGTDIDEQYF. The CDR3 DNA is TGTGCCAGTAGTTCGGCAGGGACCGATATAGACGAGCAGTACTTC.

This sequence joins TRBV28 and TRBJ1-5; D gene unclear. The V gene lost 4 bases and the J gene lost 4 bases, with 14 bases spanning the gap. The CDR3 consists of 15 residues. Germline CDR1 is MDHEN and CDR2 is SYDVKM. The chain's CDR3 is CASSSRVAFNQPQHF. CDR3 in DNA: TGTGCCAGCAGTTCTCGGGTCGCCTTTAATCAGCCCCAGCATTTT.

The rearrangement joins TRBV14 to TRBJ2-2; 8 nucleotides match TRBD2. The J segment lost 3 bases and the V segment lost 0 bases, leaving 9 bases of the junction unmatched. The CDR3 spans 18 residues. The germline V gene has CDR1 SGHDN and CDR2 FVKESK. The DNA of the CDR3 is TGTGCCAGCAGCCAAGATCGAGGTCTAGCGGGTTACACCGGGGAGCTGTTTTTT. Amino acid sequence: CASSQDRGLAGYTGELFF.

The genes are TRBV5-1 and TRBJ2-5; D not certain. CDR3 length: 15 residues. Trimming stripped 0 bases from V and 0 bases from J, with 9 bases between. Germline V gene data show CDR1 as SGHRS and CDR2 as YFSETQ. CDR3 nucleotides: TGCGCCAGCAGCTTGGGAGCCGCTAACCAAGAGACCCAGTACTTC. Translation gives CASSLGAANQETQYF.